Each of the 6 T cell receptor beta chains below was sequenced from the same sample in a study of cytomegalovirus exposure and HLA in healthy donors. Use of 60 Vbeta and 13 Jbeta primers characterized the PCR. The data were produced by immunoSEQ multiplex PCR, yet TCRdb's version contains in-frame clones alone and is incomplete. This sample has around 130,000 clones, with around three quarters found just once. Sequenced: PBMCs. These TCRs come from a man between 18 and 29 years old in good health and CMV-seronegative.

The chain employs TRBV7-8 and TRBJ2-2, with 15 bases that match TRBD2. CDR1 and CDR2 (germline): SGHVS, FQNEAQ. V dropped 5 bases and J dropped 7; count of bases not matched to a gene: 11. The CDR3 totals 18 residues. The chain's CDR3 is CASSPRTSGRAWGGELFF. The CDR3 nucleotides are TGTGCCAGCAGCCCTCGGACTAGCGGGAGGGCCTGGGGCGGGGAGCTGTTTTTT.

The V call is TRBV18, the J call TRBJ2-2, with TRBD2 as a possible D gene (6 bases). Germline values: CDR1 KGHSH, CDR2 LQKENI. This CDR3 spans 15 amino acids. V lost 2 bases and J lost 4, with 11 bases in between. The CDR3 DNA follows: TGTGCCAGCTCACCATCAGCGGGTGTCACCGGGGAGCTGTTTTTT. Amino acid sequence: CASSPSAGVTGELFF.

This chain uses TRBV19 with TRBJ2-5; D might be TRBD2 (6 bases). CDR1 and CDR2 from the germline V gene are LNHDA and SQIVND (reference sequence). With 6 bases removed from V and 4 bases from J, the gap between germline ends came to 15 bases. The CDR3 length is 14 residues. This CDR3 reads CASRGLQSGETQYF. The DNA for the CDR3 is TGTGCCAGTAGGGGACTTCAAAGCGGAGAGACCCAGTACTTC.

The CDR3 coding sequence is TGTGCCAGCAGCCGTCCAACTAGCGGAACCTACGAGCAGTACTTC. Protein sequence: CASSRPTSGTYEQYF. The J gene is TRBJ2-7, the V gene TRBV7-9, with 8 bases fitting TRBD2. The CDR3 covers 15 residues. The V gene end was trimmed by 5 bases and the J gene end by 2 bases; junction bases not matched to a gene: 8. Germline CDR1 and CDR2: SEHNR and FQNEAQ (reference sequence).

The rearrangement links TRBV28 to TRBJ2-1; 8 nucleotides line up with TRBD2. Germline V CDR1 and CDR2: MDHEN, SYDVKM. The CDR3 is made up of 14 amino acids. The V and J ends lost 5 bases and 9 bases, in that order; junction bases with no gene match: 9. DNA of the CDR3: TGTGCCAGCAGTCCGGGAGGGTTGCCAAGTGAGCAGTTCTTC. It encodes CASSPGGLPSEQFF.

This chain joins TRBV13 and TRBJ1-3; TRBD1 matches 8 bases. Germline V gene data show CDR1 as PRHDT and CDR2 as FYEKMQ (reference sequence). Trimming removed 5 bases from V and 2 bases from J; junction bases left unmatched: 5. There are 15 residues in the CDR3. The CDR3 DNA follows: TGTGCCAGCAGCATGCAGGGGGCGGCTGGAAACACCATATATTTT. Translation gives CASSMQGAAGNTIYF.